Sequencing of this T cell receptor beta chain was carried out in a study of radiotherapy plus CTLA-4 blockade in lung cancer listed by TCRdb under 2018. Broadly, across the study: Objective responses were observed in 18% of enrolled patients, and disease control was achieved in 31%. The paper as a whole reports these results and caveats: The strongest predictors of response, as reported, were early dynamic changes in blood T cell clones along with a rise in serum interferon-beta after radiation. After treatment with radiotherapy and ipilimumab, TCR clones that came from tumors expanded in the peripheral blood.

Deletion took 3 bases off V and 12 bases off J, with a span of 11 bases between the germline ends. Taken from the germline V gene, the CDR1 and CDR2 loops are SNHLY and FYNNEI. Counted from cysteine to phenylalanine, this CDR3 has 11 amino acids. Of the read, only the CDR3 DNA is kept; its 33 bases are in frame from base 1. This clone was seen only once. It lacks a known antigen. Qualities for individual bases were not recorded, and no much larger clone is one base off. The library was generated by the immunoSEQ multiplex PCR assay. TCRdb took over this immuneACCESS table, retaining in-frame rearrangements with V and J assigned. Such tables are incomplete; in checked studies, under half of the missing clones stem from an unresolved V gene, and the remainder is unexplained. This sample is represented by some 25,000 clones; less than 80% of them were singletons. Around 3.1% of the sample is held by the ten biggest clonotypes.

The study tested focal radiation therapy combined with CTLA-4 blockade (ipilimumab) in patients with chemo-refractory metastatic non-small-cell lung cancer. The sequence is built from TRBV2 and TRBJ1-2; D gene: possibly TRBD1, on 5 matching bases. The specimen was peripheral blood, collected from a patient treated with radiotherapy plus ipilimumab. The receptor was isolated from a human donor with non-small cell lung cancer whose response to radiotherapy plus ipilimumab could not be evaluated. The CDR3 reads CASSDVGADTF. The nucleotide sequence is TGTGCCAGCAGTGATGTTGGGGCGGACACCTTC.